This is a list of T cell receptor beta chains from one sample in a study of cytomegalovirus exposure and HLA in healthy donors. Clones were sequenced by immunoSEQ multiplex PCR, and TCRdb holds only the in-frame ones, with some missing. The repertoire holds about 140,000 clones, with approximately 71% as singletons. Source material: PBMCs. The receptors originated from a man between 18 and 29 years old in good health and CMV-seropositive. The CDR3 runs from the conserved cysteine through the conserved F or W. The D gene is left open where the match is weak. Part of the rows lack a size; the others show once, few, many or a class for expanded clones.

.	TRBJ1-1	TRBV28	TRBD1	CASRGQVHAFF	TGTGCCAGCAGAGGACAGGTGCACGCTTTCTTT
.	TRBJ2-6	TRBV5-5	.	CASSFTAGANVLTF	TGTGCCAGCAGCTTTACAGCTGGGGCCAACGTCCTGACTTTC
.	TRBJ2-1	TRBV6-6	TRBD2	CASSQLAGPYNEQFF	TGTGCCAGCAGCCAACTAGCGGGACCCTACAATGAGCAGTTCTTC
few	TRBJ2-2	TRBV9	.	CASSVSLRNTGELFF	TGTGCCAGCAGCGTTAGTTTACGGAACACCGGGGAGCTGTTTTTT
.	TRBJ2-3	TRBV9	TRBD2	CASSPTVAGGPIDTQYF	TGTGCCAGCAGCCCGACCGTAGCGGGAGGGCCTATAGATACGCAGTATTTT
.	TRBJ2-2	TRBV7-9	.	CASSLGPGELFF	TGTGCCAGCAGCTTAGGGCCCGGGGAGCTGTTTTTT
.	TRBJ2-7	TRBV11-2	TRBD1	CASSRDRVPATTYEQYF	TGTGCCAGCAGCAGAGACAGGGTCCCAGCGACTACCTACGAGCAGTACTTC
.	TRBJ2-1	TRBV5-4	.	CASSPAALSSYNEQFF	TGTGCCAGCAGCCCGGCGGCGCTTAGCTCCTACAATGAGCAGTTCTTC
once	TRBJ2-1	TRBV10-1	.	CASSEWDTSEQFF	TGCGCCAGCAGTGAGTGGGACACCAGTGAGCAGTTCTTC
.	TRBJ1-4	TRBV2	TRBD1	CASSMGQGREKLFF	TGTGCCAGCAGTATGGGACAGGGTAGAGAAAAACTGTTTTTT
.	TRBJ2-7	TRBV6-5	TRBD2	CASRSGRSSYEQYF	TGTGCCAGCAGAAGCGGGAGGTCCTCCTACGAGCAGTACTTC
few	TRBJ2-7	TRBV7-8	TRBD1	CASSPRTGVSYEQYF	TGTGCCAGCAGCCCCCGGACAGGGGTCTCCTACGAGCAGTACTTC
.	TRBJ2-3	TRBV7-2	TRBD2	CASSQGSAGGLTDTQYF	TGTGCCAGCAGCCAGGGGTCAGCGGGAGGGCTGACAGATACGCAGTATTTT
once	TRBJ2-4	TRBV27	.	CASSSAGAKNIQYF	TGTGCCAGCAGTTCGGCGGGGGCCAAAAACATTCAGTACTTC
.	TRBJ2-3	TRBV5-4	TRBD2	CASSLRGVTDTQYF	TGTGCCAGCAGCCTACGGGGGGTCACAGATACGCAGTATTTT
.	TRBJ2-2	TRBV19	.	CASRGVSAGTGELFF	TGTGCCAGCCGTGGTGTATCCGCGGGCACCGGGGAGCTGTTTTTT
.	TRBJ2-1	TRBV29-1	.	CSVAPVRSGYNEQFF	TGCAGCGTTGCCCCCGTCAGAAGTGGTTACAATGAGCAGTTCTTC
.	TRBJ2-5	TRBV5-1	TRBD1	CASSYRDRQETQYF	TGCGCCAGCAGCTACCGGGACAGACAAGAGACCCAGTACTTC
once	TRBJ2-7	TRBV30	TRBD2	CAWKAGVYEQYF	TGTGCCTGGAAAGCGGGAGTGTACGAGCAGTACTTC
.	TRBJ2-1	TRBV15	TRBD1	CATSRGGRTGNNEQFF	TGTGCCACCAGCAGAGGCGGTCGGACAGGAAACAATGAGCAGTTCTTC
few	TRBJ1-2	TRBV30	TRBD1	CAFKTGEGRYPF	TGTGCCTTCAAGACAGGGGAGGGTCGCTACCCCTTC
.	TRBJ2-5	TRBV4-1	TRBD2	CASSLGPGGGEETQYF	TGCGCCAGCAGCCTGGGCCCGGGAGGGGGGGAAGAGACCCAGTACTTC
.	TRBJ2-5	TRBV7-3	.	CASSSRTGRIETQYF	TGTGCCAGCAGCTCCCGGACTGGTAGGATAGAGACCCAGTACTTC
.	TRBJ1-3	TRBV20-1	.	CSAVLGNTIYF	TGCAGTGCTGTCCTAGGAAACACCATATATTTT
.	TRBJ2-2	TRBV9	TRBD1	CASSGRTGSTGELFF	TGTGCCAGCAGCGGAAGGACAGGGAGCACCGGGGAGCTGTTTTTT
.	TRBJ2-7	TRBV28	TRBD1	CASSGGTGDYEQYF	TGTGCCAGCAGTGGAGGGACAGGGGACTACGAGCAGTACTTC
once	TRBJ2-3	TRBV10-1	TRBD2	CASRSSGNSDTQYF	TGCGCCAGCAGGTCTAGCGGGAATTCAGATACGCAGTATTTT
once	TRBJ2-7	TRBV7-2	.	CASSLAVVSPSYEQYF	TGTGCCAGCAGTCTAGCCGTAGTTTCCCCCTCCTACGAGCAGTACTTC
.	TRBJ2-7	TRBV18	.	CASSPPGSPNEQYF	TGTGCCAGCTCACCACCCGGGAGTCCCAACGAGCAGTACTTC
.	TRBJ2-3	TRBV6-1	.	CASSTRDTDTQYF	TGTGCCAGCAGTACCCGGGACACAGATACGCAGTATTTT
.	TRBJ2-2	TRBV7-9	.	CASSPQGGYTGELFF	TGTGCCAGCAGCCCCCAGGGGGGTTACACCGGGGAGCTGTTTTTT
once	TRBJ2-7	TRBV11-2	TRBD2	CASSFGGTSGSSEQYF	TGTGCCAGCAGCTTCGGAGGGACTAGCGGGAGTAGCGAGCAGTACTTC
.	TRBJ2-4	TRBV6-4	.	CASRPTYPTEAKNIQYF	TGTGCCAGCAGGCCCACATACCCAACAGAAGCCAAAAACATTCAGTACTTC
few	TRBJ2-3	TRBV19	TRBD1	CARTGCSTDTQYF	TGTGCCAGGACAGGGTGCAGCACAGATACGCAGTATTTT
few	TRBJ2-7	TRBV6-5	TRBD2	CASSGLAGYEQYF	TGTGCCAGCAGCGGACTAGCGGGTTACGAGCAGTACTTC
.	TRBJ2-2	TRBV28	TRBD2	CASSSPLAGNTGELFF	TGTGCCAGCAGTTCTCCTTTAGCGGGCAACACCGGGGAGCTGTTTTTT
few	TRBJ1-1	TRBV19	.	CASSISGNTEAFF	TGTGCCAGTAGTATCTCGGGGAACACTGAAGCTTTCTTT